This T cell receptor beta chain was sequenced during a study of T cell clonality in common variable immunodeficiency. This clone occurred many times. Antigen unknown. Reduced serum IgG, IgA and/or IgM plus specific antibody deficiency defined CVID. Equal genomic DNA amounts from CVID and control samples were sequenced. Data came from immunoSEQ multiplex PCR; TCRdb stores just in-frame clones and leaves some out. The counts give roughly 30,000 clones, none of them seen only once; less than 3.5% is held by the top ten. Study-level results: Reportedly, TCR beta sequences from common variable immunodeficiency showed fewer deletions and N-nucleotide insertions. Compared with healthy controls, CVID subjects showed increased TCRbeta clonality, mostly in about a third.

Sequenced sample: peripheral blood mononuclear cells. The source is a human donor with common variable immunodeficiency.

Partial CDR3 DNA: TGTGCCAGCAGGATTGACAGTAATAGCAATCAGCCC. Its protein is CASRIDSNSNQP. In full, the CDR3 is CASRIDSNSNQPQHF. The gene calls are TRBV7-2 and TRBJ1-5, with a weak D call TRBD1 (5 bases). Sequencing ends 3 residues short of the CDR3 end; the germline J gene provides the rest. The germline gives CDR1 SGHTA, CDR2 FQGNSA. The CDR3 has 15 amino acids. The germline V and J ends were trimmed by 6 bases and 0 bases, with 12 bases remaining between them. The variable domain in full, with the rest retrieved from reference TRBV7-2 and TRBJ1-5, is GAGVSQSPSNKVTEKGKDVELRCDPISGHTALYWYRQSLGQGLEFLIYFQGNSAPDKSGLPSDRFSAERTGGSVSTLTIQRTQQEDSAVYLCASRIDSNSNQPQHFGDGTRLSIL.